A selection of T cell receptor beta chains follows, all from one sample in a study of blood T cell repertoires in COVID-19. The repertoire was sequenced with immunoSEQ multiplex PCR; TCRdb's copy has only in-frame clones and lacks some. The sample has about 430,000 clones, roughly 88% seen once. The sample consisted of PBMCs or T cells enriched from blood (not recorded which). The receptors were gathered from a young woman who had been exposed to COVID-19. CDR3s include the opening cysteine and the closing phenylalanine or tryptophan. A D gene is named only where the DNA matches it firmly. Clone size is given for some rows only: seen once, a few or many times, or a class if the clone is expanded.

-	TRBV29-1	TRBD1	TRBJ1-2	TGCAGCGCCCACGGGACAGGGGGTCGAGACTATGGCTACACCTTC	CSAHGTGGRDYGYTF
few	TRBV4-2	TRBD1	TRBJ2-2	TGTGCCAGCAGCCCGGGACAGGGGAACACCGGGGAGCTGTTTTTT	CASSPGQGNTGELFF
-	TRBV27	-	TRBJ2-7	TGTGCCAGCAGTTTAGGAGTACTCTACGAGCAGTACTTC	CASSLGVLYEQYF
-	TRBV2	-	TRBJ2-2	TGTGCCAGCACAAACTCCCCGGACACCGGGGAGCTGTTTTTT	CASTNSPDTGELFF
-	TRBV5-5	TRBD2	TRBJ2-2	TGTGCCAGCAGCTGGGGGGGAACCGGGGAGCTGTTTTTT	CASSWGGTGELFF
once	TRBV19	-	TRBJ2-5	TGTGCCAGTAGCCCCAGACGGCGGGACCAAGAGACCCAGTACTTC	CASSPRRRDQETQYF
few	TRBV7-9	TRBD1	TRBJ2-2	TGTGCCAGCAGCTACTGGACAGGGGGGAACACCGGGGAGCTGTTTTTT	CASSYWTGGNTGELFF
-	TRBV5-4	TRBD1	TRBJ2-5	TGTGCCAGCAGCTTGGGCGTAGTGGGACAGCAACAAGAGACCCAGTACTTC	CASSLGVVGQQQETQYF
-	TRBV5-5	-	TRBJ1-1	TGTGCCAGCAGCTTCGTGAGTGAAGCTTTCTTT	CASSFVSEAFF
-	TRBV9	-	TRBJ2-3	TGTGCCAGCAGCGACAGCCCGGAGACTACAGGCACAGATACGCAGTATTTT	CASSDSPETTGTDTQYF
-	TRBV12-3/TRBV12-4	TRBD1	TRBJ1-1	TGTGCCAGCAGCCCACAGGGGCCTGAAGCTTTCTTT	CASSPQGPEAFF
few	TRBV28	TRBD1	TRBJ2-2	TGTGCCAGCAGTTTAAGGACAGGGGTTCCCGGGGAGCTGTTTTTT	CASSLRTGVPGELFF
-	TRBV28	-	TRBJ2-7	TGTGCCAGCAGGTCGGGAGTAGTTGGGTACGAGCAGTACTTC	CASRSGVVGYEQYF
-	TRBV19	TRBD1	TRBJ2-4	TGTGCCAGTAGTATCCACAGGGGGGCCAAAAACATTCAGTACTTC	CASSIHRGAKNIQYF
-	TRBV5-5	TRBD1	TRBJ1-1	TGTGCCAGCAGGTTACAGGGGGTATTCACTGAAGCTTTCTTT	CASRLQGVFTEAFF
-	TRBV18	TRBD1	TRBJ1-1	TGTGCCAGCTCACCACAAGGACAGGGGTACACTGAAGCTTTCTTT	CASSPQGQGYTEAFF
-	TRBV12-3/TRBV12-4	-	TRBJ2-5	TGTGCCAGCAGTTACATACAAGAGACCCAGTACTTC	CASSYIQETQYF
-	TRBV5-1	-	TRBJ2-5	TGCGCCAGCAGCTTGAATGAGGGGAGGCCCCAAGAGACCCAGTACTTC	CASSLNEGRPQETQYF
-	TRBV27	-	TRBJ1-2	TGTGCCAGCAGTTCTGGACTCGAGACGGGTGGCTACACCTTC	CASSSGLETGGYTF
-	TRBV19	TRBD1	TRBJ1-2	TGTGCCAGTAGTATTTCCGGACAGGGCGGTGGCTACACCTTC	CASSISGQGGGYTF
-	TRBV28	-	TRBJ2-1	TGTGCCAGCAGCCACGCCCTAAATTCCTACAATGAGCAGTTCTTC	CASSHALNSYNEQFF
-	TRBV28	TRBD2	TRBJ2-7	TGTGCCAGCAGTTGGCCTCTAGCGGGAGGTCCCGAGCAGTACTTC	CASSWPLAGGPEQYF
-	TRBV6-5	-	TRBJ2-7	TGTGCCAGCAGTTACTCCCTCGACAGCTCCTACGAGCAGTACTTC	CASSYSLDSSYEQYF
-	TRBV5-1	TRBD1	TRBJ2-7	TGCGCCAGCAGCCGAAGAGGGCGAGCTCCGGGACAGCAAAACTTAAACTCCTACGAGCAGTACTTC	CASSRRGRAPGQQNLNSYEQYF
few	TRBV6-5	TRBD1	TRBJ1-5	TGTGCCAGCAGTTCAGGACAGGAGGGGGGTCAGCCCCAGCATTTT	CASSSGQEGGQPQHF
-	TRBV19	TRBD1	TRBJ2-7	TGTGCCAGTACCCCGGGACAGGGAGGCTACGAGCAGTACTTC	CASTPGQGGYEQYF
-	TRBV29-1	TRBD2	TRBJ2-3	TGCAGCGTTGGGGGGACTAGCGGCCCTAGCACAGATACGCAGTATTTT	CSVGGTSGPSTDTQYF
-	TRBV15	TRBD1	TRBJ1-6	TGTGCCACCAGCACGGCAGGGGGTCCACCCCTCCACTTT	CATSTAGGPPLHF
-	TRBV7-8	TRBD1	TRBJ2-7	TGTGCCAGCAGCTTAACGTCGGGGTGGGGGACAGGAACCTACGAGCAGTACTTC	CASSLTSGWGTGTYEQYF
-	TRBV19	-	TRBJ2-7	TGTGCCAGTAGCTTTAGCCTCTCCAGGGAAGTAGCCTACGAGCAGTACTTC	CASSFSLSREVAYEQYF
-	TRBV30	-	TRBJ2-7	TGTGCCTGGAGAATGATACAGGGTTACGAGCAGTACTTC	CAWRMIQGYEQYF
-	TRBV9	TRBD1	TRBJ2-7	TGTGCCAGCAGCGTAGCGCGGACAGGGTCAGGACAGTACTTC	CASSVARTGSGQYF
-	TRBV6-5	-	TRBJ2-3	TGTGCCAGCAGCCCAGGGATTAGCACAGATACGCAGTATTTT	CASSPGISTDTQYF
-	TRBV11-3	TRBD2	TRBJ2-4	TGTGCCAGCAGCTTAATGCGTCTAAGCGGGAGAGTAGCCAAAAACATTCAGTACTTC	CASSLMRLSGRVAKNIQYF
-	TRBV18	-	TRBJ2-5	TGTGCCAGCTCACCCGCCTTAGCGTACCAAGAGACCCAGTACTTC	CASSPALAYQETQYF
-	TRBV5-6	-	TRBJ1-1	TGTGCCAGCAGCCAATCATGGGACACCGTGAAAGCTTTCTTT	CASSQSWDTVKAFF
-	TRBV6-1	-	TRBJ1-2	TGTGCCAGCAGTGAAACACACCCTAACTATGGCTACACCTTC	CASSETHPNYGYTF